The 14 T cell receptor beta chains below come from one sample, sequenced in a study of T cell changes during pregnancy in multiple sclerosis. Method: immunoSEQ multiplex PCR; TCRdb's copy keeps in-frame clones and lacks some. The sample has about 32,000 clones, 80% to 90% seen once. The input for sequencing was CD8+ T cells from peripheral blood mononuclear cells, taken in the third trimester of pregnancy. The receptors come from a female donor with multiple sclerosis, enrolled in a pregnancy study.

The V and J genes are TRBV5-1 and TRBJ2-7, with 12 bases identical to TRBD2. The germline gives CDR1 SGHRS, CDR2 YFSETQ. After removal of 2 bases from V and 0 bases from J, the junction contained 18 bases not matched to a gene. The CDR3 is 21 amino acids. Here the CDR3 DNA reads TGCGCCAGCAGCTTTCCCCGGGACAGATCTTCGACTAGCGGGAGCTCCTACGAGCAGTACTTC. This encodes CASSFPRDRSSTSGSSYEQYF. Together with reference TRBV5-1 and TRBJ2-7, the CDR3 gives the full variable domain: KAGVTQTPRYLIKTRGQQVTLSCSPISGHRSVSWYQQTPGQGLQFLFEYFSETQRNKGNFPGRFSGRQFSNSRSEMNVSTLELGDSALYLCASSFPRDRSSTSGSSYEQYFGPGTRLTVT.

This rearrangement joins TRBV27 to TRBJ2-1; 7 nucleotides align to TRBD2. Germline CDR1 reads MNHEY; CDR2 reads SMNVEV (reference sequence). This CDR3 is 16 amino acids long. Germline trimming cut 5 bases from V and 2 bases from J; bases unmatched to any gene: 9. The CDR3 DNA sequence: TGTGCCAGCAGTCCTTCTAGCGGCGATACCTACAATGAGCAGTTCTTC. Protein: CASSPSSGDTYNEQFF.

This chain links TRBV6-5 with TRBJ2-2; D is ambiguous. V lost 2 bases, J lost 7 bases, and 11 bases lay in between. CDR3 length equals 14 residues. Germline lookup yields CDR1 MNHEY and CDR2 SVGAGI. This CDR3 is CASSYATPGGELFF. For the CDR3, the DNA is TGTGCCAGCAGTTACGCCACCCCGGGCGGGGAGCTGTTTTTT.

The gene calls are TRBV5-6 and TRBJ1-4, with D hard to call. CDR3 size: 18 residues. CDR1 and CDR2 (germline): SGHDT, YYEEEE. Trimming cost V 0 bases and J 6 bases, with 21 bases left between them. The chain's CDR3 is CASSLAMSGPWTDEKLFF. CDR3 nucleotides: TGTGCCAGCAGCTTGGCCATGAGCGGCCCATGGACGGATGAAAAACTGTTTTTT.

This clone has more than one count but fewer than ten. The chain carries TRBV19 and TRBJ1-5; weak D call: TRBD1 (5 bases). CDR3 length: 15 amino acids. Germline CDR1 LNHDA, CDR2 SQIVND (reference sequence). With 8 bases removed from V and 9 bases from J, the gap between germline ends came to 23 bases. The CDR3 here is CASGTDGGGQRPQHF. The CDR3 nucleotides are TGTGCCAGTGGGACGGATGGGGGGGGTCAGCGGCCCCAGCATTTT.

The DNA for the CDR3 is TGTGCCAGCAGCAAAGGGAGGAGGGGCAACTCCTACAATGAGCAGTTCTTC. Translated, it gives CASSKGRRGNSYNEQFF. The V and J genes are TRBV21-1 and TRBJ2-1; TRBD2 is taken as the D call from the table, unchecked against the DNA. TRBV21-1 is a listed pseudogene. The CDR3 length is 17 residues.

The V gene is TRBV28, the J gene TRBJ2-3; 7 bases agree with TRBD1. The germline V gene encodes CDR1 MDHEN and CDR2 SYDVKM. V was pared by 2 bases and J by 3 bases, with 2 bases of the junction left unmatched. The CDR3 extends over 14 amino acids. The chain's CDR3 is CASSLLQGTDTQYF. Written as DNA, the CDR3 is TGTGCCAGCAGTTTACTACAGGGGACAGATACGCAGTATTTT.

This chain joins TRBV9 and TRBJ1-2, with 9 nucleotides matching TRBD1. Germline V gene data show CDR1 as SGDLS and CDR2 as YYNGEE. The CDR3 is 16 residues long. V lost 3 bases to trimming and J lost 6 bases; unmatched junction nucleotides: 12. The CDR3, as DNA: TGTGCCAGCAGCGGGGTCCCCCGGGACAGGGTAAATGGCTACACCTTC. Protein: CASSGVPRDRVNGYTF.

The chain employs TRBV27 and TRBJ2-3; the match to TRBD2 covers 7 bases. The CDR3 sequence is 14 residues long. Germline lookup yields CDR1 MNHEY and CDR2 SMNVEV (reference sequence). V dropped 5 bases and J dropped 3; count of bases not matched to a gene: 5. The CDR3 region is CASSDEGGTDTQYF. The DNA for the CDR3 is TGTGCCAGCAGTGACGAGGGAGGGACAGATACGCAGTATTTT.

The chain couples TRBV7-9 to TRBJ2-1, with 7 bases identical to TRBD2. V trimming: 4 bases; J trimming: 6 bases; junction bases outside the gene matches: 0. Germline V gives CDR1 SEHNR, CDR2 FQNEAQ (reference sequence). The CDR3 totals 12 residues. Here the CDR3 reads CASSWEGNEQFF. In DNA, the CDR3 is TGTGCCAGCAGCTGGGAGGGCAATGAGCAGTTCTTC.

For the CDR3, the DNA is TGTGCCAGCAGTGAACTTCTGGAGGGGGCTCGGAACACTGAAGCTTTCTTT. This sequence encodes CASSELLEGARNTEAFF. The chain couples TRBV6-1 to TRBJ1-1; 7 bases are shared with TRBD1. The CDR3 loop spans 17 amino acids. Trimming removed 2 bases from V and 1 base from J; junction bases left unmatched: 10. The germline V gene encodes CDR1 MNHNS and CDR2 SASEGT.

The chain couples TRBV19 to TRBJ2-1, with 8 bases fitting TRBD1. The CDR3 extends over 16 amino acids. Germline CDR1 LNHDA, CDR2 SQIVND (reference sequence). The junction had 9 bases not matched to a gene; V was cut back by 1 base and J by 7 bases. The CDR3 DNA follows: TGTGCCAGTAGTATAGCCCACAGGGGGGTCGCGAATGAGCAGTTCTTC. Amino acids: CASSIAHRGVANEQFF.

CDR3 in DNA: TGCGCCAGCAGCCCATGGACAGGGTACAATCAGCCCCAGCATTTT. Protein product: CASSPWTGYNQPQHF. The chain couples TRBV5-1 to TRBJ1-5, with 8 positions matching TRBD1. Germline V CDR1 and CDR2: SGHRS, YFSETQ. J gave up 3 bases and V 4 bases, and 6 bases lay outside the gene matches. CDR3 length: 15 amino acids.

This clone has a handful of counts. V is TRBV5-5 and J is TRBJ1-1; 7 nucleotides line up with TRBD1. CDR3 length equals 14 residues. CDR1 and CDR2 from the germline V gene are SGHKS and YYEKEE (reference sequence). Trimming cost V 3 bases and J 1 base; bases outside gene matches: 3. The CDR3 sequence: CASSWDRWNTEAFF. The CDR3 region has the DNA TGTGCCAGCAGCTGGGACAGATGGAACACTGAAGCTTTCTTT.